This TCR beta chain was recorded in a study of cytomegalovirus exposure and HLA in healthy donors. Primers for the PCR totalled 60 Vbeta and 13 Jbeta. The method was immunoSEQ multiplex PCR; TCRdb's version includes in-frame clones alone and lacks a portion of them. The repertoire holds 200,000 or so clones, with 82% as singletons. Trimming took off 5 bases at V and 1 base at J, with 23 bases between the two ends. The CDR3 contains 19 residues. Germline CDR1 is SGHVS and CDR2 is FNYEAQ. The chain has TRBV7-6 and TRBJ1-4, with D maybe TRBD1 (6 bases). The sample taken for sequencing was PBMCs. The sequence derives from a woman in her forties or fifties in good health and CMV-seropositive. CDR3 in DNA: TGTGCCAGCAGCCACCCTCCACCGGGGGGCGCTGGAACTAATGAAAAACTGTTTTTT. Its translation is CASSHPPPGGAGTNEKLFF.